Listed below are T cell receptor beta chains from one sample, sequenced in a study of CD8 T cells in ankylosing spondylitis. Via MiXCR, TCRdb re-called the 5' RACE reads, giving one row per CDR3 protein. Seen here are around 75,000 distinct CDR3 sequences, under 5.5% observed once, and the top ten hold 2.2%. The material sequenced was blood, either unsorted or a sorted T cell fraction (not recorded which). All receptors come from a male donor with ankylosing spondylitis or in good health (not recorded which). Each CDR3 is given with its conserved first and last residue. Each record gives: CDR3 length, clone size, V gene, J gene, D gene, CDR3 DNA, CDR3 protein. The D gene is left open where the match is weak. Expanded clones are given a class, and other clones once, few, many or no size at all.

13,many,TRBV2,TRBJ2-3,NA,TGTGCCTCCCTATTCCTTAGCACAGATACGCAGTATTTT,CASLFLSTDTQYF
13,many,TRBV7-2,TRBJ1-2,TRBD1,TGTGCCAGCAGCCCCGGACAGGGATGGGGCTACACCTTC,CASSPGQGWGYTF
15,many,TRBV5-1,TRBJ2-4,NA,TGCGCCAGCAGATCGGGACAAGCAGCCAAAAACATTCAGTACTTC,CASRSGQAAKNIQYF
15,many,TRBV2,TRBJ2-1,NA,TGTGCCAGCAGTACCAGCGGACAGTCCGGCAATGAGCAGTTCTTC,CASSTSGQSGNEQFF
14,many,TRBV28,TRBJ2-7,NA,TGTGCCAGCAGTCCACGGGGAATCCCCTACGAGCAGTACTTC,CASSPRGIPYEQYF
13,many,TRBV7-8,TRBJ2-7,NA,TGTGCCAGCGAGACGGGGAGCTCCTACGAGCAGTACTTC,CASETGSSYEQYF
20,many,TRBV4-1,TRBJ2-2,TRBD2,TGCGCCAGCAGCCAACCGAAGGGGGGACTAGCGGGTCCCGGGGGCGGGGAGCTGTTTTTT,CASSQPKGGLAGPGGGELFF
16,many,TRBV9,TRBJ1-2,NA,TGTGCCAGCAGCGTAGGTTCAGCCGGGACAACTGGTGGCTACACCTTC,CASSVGSAGTTGGYTF
13,many,TRBV12-3/TRBV12-4,TRBJ2-2,NA,TGTGCCAGCAGTTTGGAATCCCCCGGGGAGCTGTTTTTT,CASSLESPGELFF
14,few,TRBV7-9,TRBJ2-7,NA,TGTGCCAGCAGCTTGGGGGGGGCCGGCTACGAGCAGTACTTC,CASSLGGAGYEQYF
12,many,TRBV6-2/TRBV6-3,TRBJ2-4,NA,TGTGCCAGCAGCCTAGCCATGGGCATTCAGTACTTC,CASSLAMGIQYF
13,many,TRBV28,TRBJ1-5,TRBD1,TGTGCCAGCAAGTCAGGGGGTAACCAGCCCCAGCATTTT,CASKSGGNQPQHF
14,many,TRBV7-6,TRBJ1-5,NA,TGTGCCAGCACTCCCGGGGGTTGGGGTCAGCCCCAGCATTTT,CASTPGGWGQPQHF
14,many,TRBV4-1,TRBJ1-2,NA,TGCGCCAGCAGCCAAGGGTCAGGAAACTATGGCTACACCTTC,CASSQGSGNYGYTF
11,many,TRBV6-1,TRBJ1-1,NA,TGTGCCAGCAGTGAGGCGATGAAGTCTTTCTTT,CASSEAMKSFF
14,many,TRBV2,TRBJ1-3,TRBD1,TGTGCCAGCACAAGACAGGGATCCGGAAACACCATATATTTT,CASTRQGSGNTIYF
15,many,TRBV20-1,TRBJ1-6,TRBD1,TGCAGTGCTACAGAGGGCTGGACAGGGGATTCACCCCTCCACTTT,CSATEGWTGDSPLHF
15,many,TRBV27,TRBJ1-1,TRBD1,TGTGCCAGCAGTCGGGACAGGACGATGAACACTGAAGCTTTCTTT,CASSRDRTMNTEAFF
13,NA,TRBV20-1,TRBJ2-7,NA,TGCAGTGCTAGAGCGGACGGGTCCTACGAGCAGTACTTC,CSARADGSYEQYF
17,many,TRBV5-1,TRBJ2-1,NA,TGCGCCAGCAGCCCAGAGGTAGGGCCGAGCTCCTACAATGAGCAGTTCTTC,CASSPEVGPSSYNEQFF
15,many,TRBV14,TRBJ2-7,NA,TGTGCCAGCAGTCGATCTTGGGACAATCTCTACGAGCAGTACTTC,CASSRSWDNLYEQYF
15,many,TRBV20-1,TRBJ1-5,NA,TGCAGTGCTCCCCAAGTCGGGGTTGGCAATCAGCCCCAGCATTTT,CSAPQVGVGNQPQHF
14,many,TRBV2,TRBJ1-4,NA,TGTGCCAGCAGAGTTTGGGCAACTAATGAAAAACTGTTTTTT,CASRVWATNEKLFF
16,NA,TRBV3-1,TRBJ2-6,TRBD1,TGTGCCAGTAAGGACAGGGGAGTGAGTGGGGCCAACGTCCTGACTTTC,CASKDRGVSGANVLTF
18,many,TRBV7-2,TRBJ1-4,NA,TGTGCCAGCAGCCCCCGGACAGCCCCGCTAGCAACTAATGAAAAACTGTTTTTT,CASSPRTAPLATNEKLFF
12,many,TRBV28,TRBJ2-7,NA,TGTGCCACCGGACTTCTGGGCAGCGAGCAGTACTTC,CATGLLGSEQYF
13,many,TRBV2,TRBJ1-5,NA,TGTGCCAGCAGTACATACAGCAATCAGCCCCAGCATTTT,CASSTYSNQPQHF
15,NA,TRBV11-2,TRBJ2-7,TRBD1,TGTGCCAGCAGCAGACCGGGACAGGGCCCCTACGAGCAGTACTTC,CASSRPGQGPYEQYF
18,NA,TRBV12-3/TRBV12-4,TRBJ1-3,NA,TGTACCAGCTGTTTACTAAAACAGGGACCCCCTCTACGAAACACCATATATTTT,CTSCLLKQGPPLRNTIYF
15,many,TRBV25-1,TRBJ2-3,TRBD1,TGTGCCAGCAGTGATTGGACAGGGGGGGCAGATACGCAGTATTTT,CASSDWTGGADTQYF
12,many,TRBV20-1,TRBJ2-7,TRBD1,TGCAGTGCCCTACTGACAGGGGTCGAGCAGTACTTC,CSALLTGVEQYF
13,many,TRBV29-1,TRBJ2-7,NA,TGCAGCGTTGCAGGGCAGGATATCAACGAGCAGTACTTC,CSVAGQDINEQYF
11,many,TRBV28,TRBJ1-1,NA,TGTGCCAGCGGCAGGAACACTGAAGCTTTCTTT,CASGRNTEAFF
17,many,TRBV3-1,TRBJ2-5,TRBD2,TGTGCCAGCAGCCAAGGAAGGACTAGCGGTGTTCAAGAGACCCAGTACTTC,CASSQGRTSGVQETQYF
13,many,TRBV20-1,TRBJ2-3,NA,TGCAGTGCTAGACCGGACAGCACAGATACGCAGTATTTT,CSARPDSTDTQYF
13,many,TRBV9,TRBJ2-2,NA,TGTGCCAGCAGCGTAGTCTACACCGGGGAGCTGTTTTTT,CASSVVYTGELFF
14,many,TRBV19,TRBJ2-2,NA,TGTGCCAGTAGTATGGGGCGCCTCGAACGGGAGCTGTTTTTT,CASSMGRLERELFF
16,many,TRBV11-2,TRBJ2-2,TRBD1,TGTGCCAGCAGCTTGGACAGGGGGGGATACACCGGGGAGCTGTTTTTT,CASSLDRGGYTGELFF
15,many,TRBV4-2,TRBJ1-2,NA,TGTGCCAGCAGCCAATCTGGGTCTCTAGGGAGTGGCTACACCTTC,CASSQSGSLGSGYTF
14,many,TRBV15,TRBJ1-4,NA,TGTGCCACGGGCCCGGGAGATTATGATGAAAAACTGTTTTTT,CATGPGDYDEKLFF
17,many,TRBV4-1,TRBJ1-6,NA,TGCGCCAGCAGCCCACCTGATGTGGGCAGTGTAAGGAGACCCCTCCACTTT,CASSPPDVGSVRRPLHF
15,many,TRBV2,TRBJ2-1,TRBD2,TGTGCCAGCACCACCACTAGCGGGGGAAGCAATGAGCAGTTCTTC,CASTTTSGGSNEQFF
15,many,TRBV7-9,TRBJ2-2,NA,TGTGCCAGCAGCTTAGTTCCGGTGAACACCGGGGAGCTGTTTTTT,CASSLVPVNTGELFF
16,many,TRBV4-2,TRBJ2-5,TRBD2,TGTGCCAGCAGCCAACGGGGACTAGCGGGGGAAGAGACCCAGTACTTC,CASSQRGLAGEETQYF
11,many,TRBV3-1,TRBJ2-7,NA,TGTGCCAGCAGTGGCTTCTACGAGCAGTACTTC,CASSGFYEQYF
17,many,TRBV5-1,TRBJ2-1,NA,TGCGCCAGCAGCAAATCCCCCGGGGGATACTCCTACAATGAGCAGTTCTTC,CASSKSPGGYSYNEQFF
13,many,TRBV12-3/TRBV12-4,TRBJ2-7,NA,TGTGCCAGCAGTTTAGGAGGGGGCTACGAGCAGTACTTC,CASSLGGGYEQYF
15,NA,TRBV7-6,TRBJ2-7,NA,TGTGCCAGCAGCCAACCTTCCTCTGGGGGCCACGAGCAGTACTTC,CASSQPSSGGHEQYF
16,many,TRBV6-2/TRBV6-3,TRBJ2-3,TRBD2,TGTGCCAGCAGGGTACTACTAGCGGGGGGAGCAGATACGCAGTATTTT,CASRVLLAGGADTQYF
19,many,TRBV2,TRBJ2-2,TRBD1,TGTGCCAGCAGTGAATTGGAGCCCTACAGGGGGCGAAACACCGGGGAGCTGTTTTTT,CASSELEPYRGRNTGELFF
12,many,TRBV25-1,TRBJ2-1,NA,TGTGCCAGCGCCTTTCTCTCGGGCGAGCAGTTCTTC,CASAFLSGEQFF
16,many,TRBV6-1,TRBJ2-6,NA,TGTGCCAGCAGTACAACGGGGAGCTCTGGGGCCAACGTCCTGACTTTC,CASSTTGSSGANVLTF
14,NA,TRBV28,TRBJ2-1,TRBD1,TGTGCCAGCAGTTTGCAGGGGGCTTGGAATGAGCAGTTCTTC,CASSLQGAWNEQFF